A single sample gave rise to the 3 T cell receptor beta chains below, sequenced in a study of vaccination effects on CD4 cells after COVID-19. Antigen-specific CD4+ T cells were first expanded with viral peptide pools by the ViraFEST assay and only then sequenced. Isolation of CD4+ T cells took place after nine to ten days of culture. Testing of the vaccine recipients showed negative nucleocapsid antibodies and no prior SARS-CoV-2 infection. Using immunoSEQ multiplex PCR, the repertoire was profiled, and TCRdb retains in-frame clones only, with some absent. The repertoire holds 50,000 or so clones, with 79% as singletons. Antigens for these TCRs are unknown. Material: CD4+ T cells from PBMCs cultured with HCoV-OC43 spike peptides, obtained before COVID-19 vaccination. The subset is: HCoV-OC43 spike overlapping peptide pool stimulation. Receptors were obtained from a human donor who received a COVID-19 vaccine.

The rearrangement links TRBV6-5 to TRBJ1-6; D is perhaps TRBD1 (6 bases). Germline V gives CDR1 MNHEY, CDR2 SVGAGI. Trimming cost V 7 bases and J 5 bases, with 12 bases left between them. This CDR3 comprises 14 residues. Here the CDR3 DNA reads TGTGCCAGCATTAACACAGGGAATAATTCACCCCTCCACTTT. It is translated as CASINTGNNSPLHF.

This clone was picked up a small number of times. The CDR3 DNA reads TGTGCCAGCGGGAGTGTCTCTGGAAACACCATATATTTT. This gives the protein CASGSVSGNTIYF. The chain is built from TRBV2 and TRBJ1-3; D unresolved. Trimming took off 8 bases at V and 0 bases at J, with 8 bases between the two ends. Germline CDR1 is SNHLY and CDR2 is FYNNEI. CDR3 length equals 13 residues. The full variable domain, rest sourced from reference TRBV2 and TRBJ1-3, is EPEVTQTPSHQVTQMGQEVILRCVPISNHLYFYWYRQILGQKVEFLVSFYNNEISEKSEIFDDQFSVERPDGSNFTLKIRSTKLEDSAMYFCASGSVSGNTIYFGEGSWLTVV.

This clone was recorded once. The chain employs TRBV7-2 and TRBJ1-6; a weak D match, TRBD1 (5 bases). The V and J ends lost 0 bases and 7 bases respectively, with 13 bases between them. This CDR3 region has 16 residues. The germline V gene has CDR1 SGHTA and CDR2 FQGNSA. DNA of the CDR3: TGTGCCAGCAGCTTAGCCCAGGGTGTTCGGAATTCACCCCTCCACTTT. Amino acids: CASSLAQGVRNSPLHF.